This T cell receptor (beta chain) originates from a study of shared clonotypes between healthy human individuals. In the study overall: A few men and a couple of women, aged 18 to 49, were donors.

Per the germline V gene, CDR1 is SQVTM and CDR2 is ANQGSEA. The length of the CDR3 is 13 residues. V was pared by 6 bases and J by 0 bases, with 11 bases between. This clone is a singleton in its sample. At a deep level, the assay was run. Assay used: immunoSEQ multiplex PCR; TCRdb lists only in-frame clones, some missing. The sample lists about 820,000 clones, nearly 95% occurring once. Positively selected for CCR7, the CD45RO-negative cells used as naive CD8 cells excluded terminally differentiated effector memory CD45RA+ cells. Sequencing was carried out using naive CD8+ T cells sorted from blood. The chain couples TRBV29-1 to TRBJ1-1, with D perhaps TRBD1 (5 bases). This receptor was identified in a man aged 30 to 39 in good health. The DNA of the CDR3 is TGCAGCGTGGCCGGGACGGTGAACACTGAAGCTTTCTTT. This encodes CSVAGTVNTEAFF.